One sample yielded the 28 T cell receptor beta chains listed below, sequenced in a study of CXCR3-negative and CXCR3-positive naive CD8 T cells. 5' RACE with UMI labels generated the TRB cDNA libraries. TCRdb re-analyzed the 5' RACE reads; it lists each CDR3 protein once, without DNA. The sample table sets out over 80,000 distinct CDR3 sequences. The sequenced sample consisted of naive CXCR3- CD8+ T cells from blood. The subset is: CD45RO-CCR7+CD27+CD95- naive CD8+ T cells lacking CXCR3 (TNR3-). All receptors derive from a human donor in good health. Some clones in this sample may be carry-over from other donors' samples.

The J gene is TRBJ2-3, the V gene TRBV6-4; TCRdb names TRBD1, which stays unverified in the absence of DNA. This CDR3 region has 15 residues. Germline CDR1 MRHNA, CDR2 SNTAGT. The CDR3 loop is CASSDSAGSTDTQYF.

V is TRBV28 and J is TRBJ2-5; no DNA is available, so the TRBD1 call from TCRdb remains unchecked. CDR1 is MDHEN, CDR2 SYDVKM, per germline. The CDR3 has 13 residues. The CDR3 is CASSGYTPYEQYF.

This rearrangement joins TRBV4-1 to TRBJ2-7; TCRdb names TRBD1, which stays unverified in the absence of DNA. CDR1 is MGHRA, CDR2 YSYEKL, per germline. This CDR3 comprises 18 residues. CDR3 sequence: CASSQDRVWAGIAYEQYF.

J is TRBJ2-2 and V is TRBV12-3 or TRBV12-4; TCRdb gives TRBD2 as the D gene, but with no DNA this cannot be confirmed. CDR3 length: 16 amino acids. The CDR3 spells CASSLASGTWTGELFF.

The CDR3 sequence: CASSSGEGRRGAFF. This sequence joins TRBV7-9 and TRBJ1-1. CDR1 is SEHNR and CDR2 is FQNEAQ in the germline V gene (reference sequence). CDR3 length: 14 amino acids.

The J gene is TRBJ1-5, the V gene TRBV7-2. This CDR3 has 15 residues. Germline CDR1 SGHTA, CDR2 FQGNSA. The chain's CDR3 is CASSLELADNQPQHF.

The rearrangement uses TRBV7-9 and TRBJ2-7. Germline CDR1 SEHNR, CDR2 FQNEAQ (reference sequence). The CDR3 is made up of 13 amino acids. This CDR3 is CASSPTSSYEQYF.

This rearrangement joins TRBV4-1 to TRBJ2-1. The CDR3 covers 14 residues. Germline assignment: CDR1 MGHRA and CDR2 YSYEKL. This CDR3 is CASSQEKMDPEQFF.

The chain links TRBV29-1 to TRBJ2-3; TCRdb's D call of TRBD2 is untestable without DNA. CDR3 length equals 15 residues. Germline V gives CDR1 SQVTM, CDR2 ANQGSEA. CDR3 amino acids: CSVEREADSTDTQYF.

The gene calls are TRBV12-3 or TRBV12-4 and TRBJ2-4; TCRdb names TRBD1, which stays unverified in the absence of DNA. This CDR3 region has 15 residues. This chain's CDR3 is CASSPPTGIENIQYF.

V gene TRBV5-1 combines with J gene TRBJ1-1; TCRdb picks TRBD1, but there is no DNA to check that call. CDR3 length: 13 amino acids. CDR1 and CDR2 (germline): SGHRS, YFSETQ. CDR3 amino acids: CASSFTGNTEAFF.

This clonotype shows up as medium-sized by frequency. J is TRBJ2-1 and V is TRBV20-1; the TCRdb D gene call, TRBD2, has no DNA to confirm it. Germline assignment: CDR1 DFQATT and CDR2 SNEGSKA (reference sequence). This CDR3 contains 14 residues. The CDR3 loop reads CSAASGGGFNEQFF.

The rearrangement links TRBV20-1 to TRBJ2-7; TCRdb reports TRBD1, a call that lacks DNA to check it against. The germline gives CDR1 DFQATT, CDR2 SNEGSKA (reference sequence). This CDR3 is 13 amino acids long. The CDR3 here is CSATGTLEVEQYF.

The chain recombines TRBV29-1 with TRBJ2-3. The CDR3 length is 15 residues. Germline V gene sequence: CDR1 SQVTM, CDR2 ANQGSEA. This chain's CDR3 is CSVSLGFASTDTQYF.

The CDR3 loop reads CASSLAPNTEAFF. The chain joins TRBV5-1 to TRBJ1-1. Germline loops: CDR1 SGHRS, CDR2 YFSETQ. This CDR3 comprises 13 residues.

The chain has TRBV7-9 and TRBJ2-1; no DNA is available, so the TRBD2 call from TCRdb remains unchecked. CDR3 length equals 12 residues. Germline loops: CDR1 SEHNR, CDR2 FQNEAQ (reference sequence). CDR3 protein: CASQGPLNEQFF.

The chain recombines TRBV7-3 with TRBJ2-3; checking the TCRdb D call of TRBD1 is not possible without DNA. Germline lookup yields CDR1 SGHTA and CDR2 FQGTGA. The CDR3 is made up of 14 amino acids. CDR3 protein: CASSRLGRDDTQYF.

J is TRBJ2-3 and V is TRBV12-3 or TRBV12-4. CDR3 length: 14 amino acids. Here the CDR3 reads CASNLAGGTDTQYF.

The chain carries TRBV9 and TRBJ1-2; the D call from TCRdb, TRBD1, cannot be confirmed without DNA. The CDR3 consists of 15 residues. CDR1 is SGDLS and CDR2 is YYNGEE in the germline V gene. CDR3: CASSVGQGAAYGYTF.

The chain is built from TRBV29-1 and TRBJ2-1; TCRdb names TRBD1, which stays unverified in the absence of DNA. This CDR3 has 13 residues. Per germline, CDR1 SQVTM and CDR2 ANQGSEA. CDR3 residues: CSVGRTPYNEQFF.

The chain recombines TRBV2 with TRBJ2-7. Germline CDR1 SNHLY, CDR2 FYNNEI. This CDR3 comprises 17 residues. CDR3 residues: CASSDKHESRSAYEQYF.

The chain is built from TRBV29-1 and TRBJ2-7; TCRdb reports TRBD2, a call that lacks DNA to check it against. The CDR3 spans 15 residues. Looked up from germline, CDR1 is SQVTM and CDR2 is ANQGSEA. The CDR3 spells CSTSGSGKLSYEQYF.

The chain carries TRBV28 and TRBJ2-1; TCRdb selects TRBD1, and the lack of DNA leaves this call unchecked. Germline-derived CDR1 and CDR2 are MDHEN and SYDVKM. CDR3 length equals 16 residues. CDR3 loop: CASRWNRGRIYNEQFF.

The chain joins TRBV5-1 to TRBJ2-1; the TRBD1 assignment by TCRdb is unverifiable without DNA. The CDR3 length is 19 residues. CDR1 and CDR2 from the germline V gene are SGHRS and YFSETQ. The CDR3 sequence is CASGLQGQGSLKTGSEQFF.

This sequence joins TRBV13 and TRBJ2-1. CDR1 is PRHDT, CDR2 FYEKMQ, per germline (reference sequence). The CDR3 is 15 residues long. CDR3 loop: CASSLVGISHNEQFF.

The chain employs TRBV29-1 and TRBJ2-1. The CDR3 consists of 16 residues. Germline CDR1 and CDR2: SQVTM and ANQGSEA. The CDR3 reads CSVEDLGLTSYNEQFF.

This rearrangement joins TRBV7-7 to TRBJ2-2; no DNA is available, so the TRBD1 call from TCRdb remains unchecked. This CDR3 comprises 14 residues. Germline V gene lookup returns CDR1 SSHAT and CDR2 FNYEAQ (reference sequence). The CDR3 reads CASSTGTNTGELFF.

V usage is TRBV11-1 and J usage is TRBJ2-2; TCRdb's D call, TRBD1, is unchecked because there is no DNA. Germline CDR1 is SGHAT and CDR2 is FQDESV (reference sequence). This CDR3 has 16 amino acids. CDR3: CASSLQRGLNTGELFF. The entire variable domain, with the rest obtained from reference TRBV11-1 and TRBJ2-2, is as follows: EAEVAQSPRYKITEKSQAVAFWCDPISGHATLYWYRQILGQGPELLVQFQDESVVDDSQLPKDRFSAERLKGVDSTLKIQPAELGDSAMYLCASSLQRGLNTGELFFGEGSRLTVL.